Only a few counts were recorded for the clone carrying this T cell receptor beta chain. The antigen is unknown. Amplification started from genomic DNA. A primer set of 30 forward and 13 reverse primers amplified the CDR3. TCRdb reprocessed the multiplex PCR reads with MiXCR, giving one entry per CDR3 protein. The data contain around 300,000 distinct CDR3 sequences, roughly 44% of them singletons. V was clipped by 7 bases and J by 0 bases, with 13 bases between them. This CDR3 contains 13 residues. Germline V gene data show CDR1 as SQVTM and CDR2 as ANQGSEA. Standard classification criteria confirmed type 1 or type 2 diabetes in all patients. Other autoimmune diseases and infections within the past four weeks excluded donors. The source of the sample is a study of type 1 and type 2 diabetes patients. Study-wide points: Both CD4+ and CD8+ type 2 diabetes repertoires showed significantly higher diversity than type 1. Highly-expanded CD4+ clones were few in type 2 diabetes, median one, nearly 4% of reads.

Sequenced material: peripheral blood mononuclear cells (PBMCs). The chain combines TRBV29-1 with TRBJ2-7; no clear D. The sequence came from a man in his late teens or twenties with type 2 diabetes. The CDR3 DNA follows: TGCAGCGGACGCTCCATTGTCTCCTACGAGCAGTACTTC. It translates to CSGRSIVSYEQYF.